The next 19 T cell receptor beta chains were all read from a single sample in a study of Ad26.COV2.S vaccination and SARS-CoV-2 variants. Described treatment: roughly 19 received Ad26.COV2.S at low or high dose, single or two shots; roughly five received placebo; per-sample allocation not given. The samples date from day 63 after the first vaccine or placebo injection. This table comes from immunoSEQ multiplex PCR, and its TCRdb copy is limited to in-frame clones, with some not included. Among roughly 390,000 clones listed, about 85% were seen once. Sequencing used peripheral blood, obtained in a trial of Ad26.COV2.S vaccine versus placebo. Source of these receptors: a person between 18 and 65 years old who received the Ad26.COV2.S COVID-19 vaccine or a placebo.

This rearrangement joins TRBV21-1 to TRBJ1-2. TRBV21-1 is noted as a pseudogene. The CDR3 is made up of 16 amino acids. CDR3 in amino acids: CASRFGGHWGHYGYTF. CDR3 DNA: TGTGCCTCTCGGTTCGGGGGACATTGGGGACACTATGGCTACACCTTC.

The chain is built from TRBV5-1 and TRBJ1-4; possible D gene TRBD1, 6 bases. The germline V gene has CDR1 SGHRS and CDR2 YFSETQ. The V gene lost 2 bases and the J gene lost 6 bases, with 14 bases spanning the gap. This CDR3 is built from 15 residues. CDR3 nucleotides: TGCGCCAGCAGCTTCGGGACACTCGCCGATGAAAAACTGTTTTTT. Translated: CASSFGTLADEKLFF.

This chain links TRBV6-6 with TRBJ2-3, with D possibly called TRBD1 or TRBD2 (5 bases each). V was cut by 5 bases and J by 3 bases, with 24 bases left in between. CDR3 length: 18 residues. CDR1 and CDR2 (germline): MNHNY, SVGAGI (reference sequence). CDR3 region: CASSPGLLLGGGTDTQYF. The CDR3 bases are TGTGCCAGCAGTCCCGGCTTATTGCTTGGGGGTGGAACAGATACGCAGTATTTT.

V is TRBV3-1 (or the pseudogene TRBV3-2) and J is TRBJ2-5; 11 bases are shared with TRBD1. This CDR3 region has 13 residues. J gave up 5 bases and V 11 bases, and 7 bases lay outside the gene matches. The germline V gene encodes CDR1 LGHDT and CDR2 YNNKEL (reference sequence). The CDR3 region has the DNA TGTGCCGGAGGGACAGGGGGTGAGGAGACCCAGTACTTC. Amino acid sequence: CAGGTGGEETQYF.

CDR3 nucleotides: TGCGCCAGCTCTAGTGGAACCGGGGAGCTGTTTTTT. As protein: CASSSGTGELFF. This chain joins TRBV10-1 and TRBJ2-2; D is ambiguous. This CDR3 spans 12 amino acids. Germline V gives CDR1 WNHNN, CDR2 SYGVQD (reference sequence). Trimming took off 8 bases at V and 5 bases at J, with 9 bases between the two ends.

The CDR3 protein is CASSLQESPPIYF. The CDR3 region has the DNA TGTGCCAGCAGCTTACAGGAGTCTCCCCCCATATATTTT. The chain links TRBV7-2 to TRBJ1-3; D gene uncertain. Germline V CDR1 and CDR2: SGHTA, FQGNSA. CDR3 length: 13 residues. The V and J ends lost 2 bases and 11 bases respectively, with 13 bases between them.

This rearrangement joins TRBV6-5 to TRBJ2-1; D unclear. CDR3 size: 13 residues. The germline gives CDR1 MNHEY, CDR2 SVGAGI. Deletions cut 6 bases from V and 3 bases from J, with 9 bases between. The CDR3 loop is CASSPEDYNEQFF. The CDR3 region has the DNA TGTGCCAGCAGCCCAGAGGACTACAATGAGCAGTTCTTC.

This clone is a singleton in its sample. The CDR3 here is CAISLTSSQETQYF. The CDR3, as DNA: TGTGCCATCAGTTTAACCAGCAGCCAAGAGACCCAGTACTTC. The chain employs TRBV10-3 and TRBJ2-5; D is uncertain. This CDR3 contains 14 residues. CDR1 and CDR2 (germline): ENHRY, SYGVKD. The ends were cut back, 5 bases at V and 1 base at J, with 11 bases in the middle.

The genes are TRBV7-9 and TRBJ2-5; 9 bases align to TRBD2. Germline V gene lookup returns CDR1 SEHNR and CDR2 FQNEAQ (reference sequence). Losses at the gene ends were 3 bases for V and 4 bases for J; bases not matched to a gene: 6. CDR3 length: 15 residues. CDR3 amino acids: CASSLGGGAAETQYF. DNA of the CDR3: TGTGCCAGCAGCTTGGGCGGGGGGGCCGCAGAGACCCAGTACTTC.

V gene TRBV30 combines with J gene TRBJ2-7; no clear D. The CDR3 runs 11 residues. From germline, CDR1 is GTSNPN and CDR2 SVGIG (reference sequence). Trimming shortened V by 3 bases and J by 9 bases, and 12 bases separated the two germline ends. The CDR3 reads CAWSSPSRQYF. DNA for the CDR3: TGTGCCTGGAGCTCCCCTTCTCGGCAGTACTTC.

J is TRBJ1-3 and V is TRBV6-1; D remains ambiguous. Germline V gene lookup returns CDR1 MNHNS and CDR2 SASEGT. The length of the CDR3 is 16 residues. Between the trimmed V and J ends, which lost 4 bases and 0 bases, there was a span of 13 bases. The CDR3 DNA reads TGTGCCAGCAGTGGGCTCGCGCGGATCTCTGGAAACACCATATATTTT. It yields the protein CASSGLARISGNTIYF.

The J gene is TRBJ2-7, the V gene TRBV19, with 9 bases identical to TRBD1. CDR1 and CDR2 from the germline V gene are LNHDA and SQIVND (reference sequence). The CDR3 extends over 12 amino acids. Losses at the gene ends were 4 bases for V and 5 bases for J; bases not matched to a gene: 0. DNA for the CDR3: TGTGCCAGTAGTAGGACAGGGGACGAGCAGTACTTC. Its translation is CASSRTGDEQYF.

The genes are TRBV5-5 and TRBJ1-1; D is possibly TRBD1 (5 bases). This CDR3 comprises 14 residues. The germline V gene has CDR1 SGHKS and CDR2 YYEKEE (reference sequence). V dropped 3 bases and J dropped 7 bases, with 16 bases sitting between them. CDR3 sequence (DNA): TGTGCCAGCAGCTCCCATGAAGGGGCGCTTGAAGCTTTCTTT. It translates to CASSSHEGALEAFF.

This clone was seen more than once but under ten times. J is TRBJ1-2 and V is TRBV6-6; TRBD1 aligns across 7 bases. In germline, CDR1 is MNHNY, CDR2 SVGAGI (reference sequence). V shed 5 bases, J shed 4 bases, and the junction held 7 bases outside the gene matches. There are 14 residues in the CDR3. Here the CDR3 reads CASSVQGLGYGYTF. DNA for the CDR3: TGTGCCAGCAGTGTACAGGGGCTGGGCTATGGCTACACCTTC.

The chain joins TRBV7-9 to TRBJ1-2; 9 bases are a match to TRBD1. The ends lost 3 bases at V and 7 bases at J; junction bases unmatched: 9. The CDR3 contains 15 residues. The germline V gene encodes CDR1 SEHNR and CDR2 FQNEAQ (reference sequence). Here the CDR3 reads CASSFGDTGGGGYTF. CDR3 bases: TGTGCCAGCAGCTTCGGAGACACAGGGGGCGGTGGCTACACCTTC.

The V and J genes are TRBV28 and TRBJ1-2; D is possibly TRBD1 (5 bases). The CDR3 spans 13 residues. Germline V gene lookup returns CDR1 MDHEN and CDR2 SYDVKM. Trimming shortened V by 2 bases and J by 6 bases, and 10 bases separated the two germline ends. The CDR3 region has the DNA TGTGCCAGCAGTTTAGGGACGAATAATGGCTACACCTTC. Translated: CASSLGTNNGYTF.

The table lists this clone with a count of one. The chain carries TRBV29-1 and TRBJ1-1, with 9 positions matching TRBD1. With 0 bases clipped from V and 7 bases from J, the junction kept 6 bases outside the gene matches. Germline V gene data show CDR1 as SQVTM and CDR2 as ANQGSEA. The CDR3 contains 14 residues. CDR3 sequence (DNA): TGCAGCGTTGAAGATCAAGGACAGGGGCTTGAAGCTTTCTTT. Translating it yields CSVEDQGQGLEAFF.

The CDR3 region has the DNA TGTGCCAGTACGCCTAGCAACACCGGGGAGCTGTTTTTT. It is translated as CASTPSNTGELFF. The V gene is TRBV19, the J gene TRBJ2-2; D is perhaps TRBD2 (5 bases). There are 13 residues in the CDR3. The V end lost 7 bases, the J end lost 2 bases, and 8 bases lay between the germline ends. Germline V lookup: CDR1 LNHDA, CDR2 SQIVND (reference sequence).

V is TRBV19 and J is TRBJ1-2; D unclear. Per the germline V gene, CDR1 is LNHDA and CDR2 is SQIVND (reference sequence). V lost 3 bases to trimming and J lost 8 bases, with 10 bases between them. This CDR3 contains 12 residues. CDR3 sequence reads: CASSMGPSGYTF. The CDR3, as DNA: TGTGCCAGTAGTATGGGCCCTTCGGGCTACACCTTC. Full variable domain (rest looked up from reference TRBV19 and TRBJ1-2): DGGITQSPKYLFRKEGQNVTLSCEQNLNHDAMYWYRQDPGQGLRLIYYSQIVNDFQKGDIAEGYSVSREKKESFPLTVTSAQKNPTAFYLCASSMGPSGYTFGSGTRLTVV.